These 21 T cell receptor beta chains share one sample of origin, sequenced in a study of blood T cell repertoires in COVID-19. Profiling relied on immunoSEQ multiplex PCR, and the TCRdb table lists in-frame clones only, not all of them. This table holds about 350,000 clones, around 87% found once. The material sequenced was PBMCs or T cells enriched from blood (not recorded which). The receptors originated from a woman younger than 45 who had recovered from COVID-19.

This chain connects TRBV28 to TRBJ1-1; 7 bases are a match to TRBD1. This CDR3 contains 13 residues. Trimming removed 6 bases from V and 5 bases from J; junction bases left unmatched: 6. Germline-derived CDR1 and CDR2 are MDHEN and SYDVKM. CDR3 nucleotides: TGTGCCAGCAGACTACAGGGGTTTACTGAAGCTTTCTTT. This translates into CASRLQGFTEAFF.

The chain recombines TRBV9 with TRBJ1-2, with 11 bases fitting TRBD1. Germline CDR1 SGDLS, CDR2 YYNGEE. V trimming: 3 bases; J trimming: 7 bases; junction bases outside the gene matches: 8. The length of the CDR3 is 15 residues. CDR3 amino acids: CASSASPGTGGGYTF. The CDR3 nucleotides read TGTGCCAGCAGCGCCAGTCCCGGGACAGGGGGTGGCTACACCTTC.

V usage is TRBV9 and J usage is TRBJ2-1; 7 nucleotides line up with TRBD2. Germline CDR1 reads SGDLS; CDR2 reads YYNGEE. Trimming took 7 bases from V and 0 from J; bases not matched to a gene: 4. The CDR3 extends over 14 amino acids. CDR3 bases: TGTGCCAGCGGGACTAAGATCTCCTACAATGAGCAGTTCTTC. This encodes CASGTKISYNEQFF.

V usage is TRBV13 and J usage is TRBJ2-2; D unresolved. Germline CDR1 PRHDT, CDR2 FYEKMQ (reference sequence). The length of the CDR3 is 14 residues. V was shortened by 1 base and J by 5 bases, with 8 bases between the two germline ends. This CDR3 reads CASSLETLTGELFF. DNA of the CDR3: TGTGCCAGCAGCTTAGAGACTCTTACCGGGGAGCTGTTTTTT.

This CDR3 reads CASSENRVPYNSPLHF. CDR3 bases: TGTGCCAGCAGCGAAAACAGGGTCCCCTATAATTCACCCCTCCACTTT. J is TRBJ1-6 and V is TRBV6-2 or TRBV6-3; D possibly corresponds to TRBD1 (6 bases). The CDR3 is 16 amino acids. The germline CDR1 and CDR2 sequences are MNHEY and SVGEGT. With 6 bases removed from V and 2 bases from J, the gap between germline ends came to 14 bases.

The chain combines TRBV6-5 with TRBJ2-3; 7 positions match TRBD2. The CDR3 contains 15 residues. The germline CDR1 and CDR2 sequences are MNHEY and SVGAGI. V dropped 11 bases and J dropped 0; count of bases not matched to a gene: 11. CDR3 sequence reads: CAARGVGRSTDTQYF. The DNA for the CDR3 is TGTGCCGCTCGGGGGGTGGGGCGGAGCACAGATACGCAGTATTTT.

This clone is a singleton in its sample. The chain couples TRBV5-1 to TRBJ2-3; no clear D. Trimming shortened V by 0 bases and J by 3 bases, and 14 bases separated the two germline ends. This CDR3 spans 16 amino acids. The germline V gene has CDR1 SGHRS and CDR2 YFSETQ. The CDR3: CASSLVVQGRTDTQYF. Written as DNA, the CDR3 is TGCGCCAGCAGCTTGGTCGTACAAGGCAGGACAGATACGCAGTATTTT.

The V call is TRBV6-5, the J call TRBJ2-5; 11 nucleotides agree with TRBD1. Germline CDR1 reads MNHEY; CDR2 reads SVGAGI. Germline trimming cut 8 bases from V and 5 bases from J; bases unmatched to any gene: 4. The CDR3 runs to 13 residues. CDR3 region: CASGQGARETQYF. CDR3 nucleotide sequence: TGTGCCAGCGGACAGGGGGCGCGGGAGACCCAGTACTTC.

The J gene is TRBJ2-3, the V gene TRBV10-3; TRBD2 agrees at 12 bases. V lost 3 bases to trimming and J lost 0 bases; unmatched junction nucleotides: 4. The CDR3 is 17 residues long. The germline V gene has CDR1 ENHRY and CDR2 SYGVKD. The CDR3 sequence is CAISDRTSGMSTDTQYF. CDR3 sequence (DNA): TGTGCCATCAGTGATCGGACTAGCGGGATGAGCACAGATACGCAGTATTTT.

The rearrangement links TRBV6-2 or TRBV6-3 to TRBJ2-2; 15 nucleotides line up with TRBD2. Germline V gene data show CDR1 as MNHEY and CDR2 as SVGEGT. The CDR3 covers 16 residues. Unmatched junction bases numbered 5, after V lost 6 bases and J lost 6 bases. The CDR3 spells CASSRGLAGGAGELFF. DNA for the CDR3: TGTGCCAGCAGCCGCGGACTAGCGGGGGGGGCCGGGGAGCTGTTTTTT.

The chain links TRBV5-1 to TRBJ2-3; D might be TRBD2 (6 bases). The V end lost 3 bases, the J end lost 0 bases, and 11 bases lay between the germline ends. Germline V gene lookup returns CDR1 SGHRS and CDR2 YFSETQ. The CDR3 is 15 residues long. The chain's CDR3 is CASSSRDSSTDTQYF. DNA for the CDR3: TGCGCCAGCAGCTCCCGGGACTCCAGCACAGATACGCAGTATTTT.

The chain is built from TRBV25-1 and TRBJ1-4; D is possibly TRBD1 (5 bases). V dropped 1 base and J dropped 4 bases, with 10 bases sitting between them. This CDR3 contains 15 residues. Germline V gene data show CDR1 as MGHDK and CDR2 as SYGVNS. The CDR3 DNA reads TGTGCCAGCAGTGAATGGGGCGGTGATAATGAAAAACTGTTTTTT. Translation gives CASSEWGGDNEKLFF.

The chain couples TRBV11-2 to TRBJ2-3; D remains unclear. CDR3 length: 14 amino acids. V was clipped by 2 bases and J by 4 bases, with 10 bases between them. Germline CDR1 SGHAT, CDR2 FQNNGV. In nucleotides, the CDR3 is TGTGCCAGCAGCTTATCTAGGTTGTCAGATACGCAGTATTTT. Translation: CASSLSRLSDTQYF. Complete variable domain (other parts from reference TRBV11-2 and TRBJ2-3): EAGVAQSPRYKIIEKRQSVAFWCNPISGHATLYWYQQILGQGPKLLIQFQNNGVVDDSQLPKDRFSAERLKGVDSTLKIQPAKLEDSAVYLCASSLSRLSDTQYFGPGTRLTVL.

The chain recombines TRBV10-3 with TRBJ1-2; 9 nucleotides match TRBD1. This CDR3 contains 15 residues. Germline V gene sequence: CDR1 ENHRY, CDR2 SYGVKD. V shed 6 bases and J 6 bases; nucleotides not matched to a gene: 11. For the CDR3, the DNA is TGTGCCATCAGGGGATACCGGGACAGGGTACATGGCTACACCTTC. This encodes CAIRGYRDRVHGYTF.

The rearrangement links TRBV5-1 to TRBJ2-1; 8 positions agree with TRBD2. V dropped 0 bases and J dropped 0; count of bases not matched to a gene: 2. CDR3 length equals 16 residues. Germline CDR1 SGHRS, CDR2 YFSETQ. CDR3 amino acids: CASSLVAGSSYNEQFF. CDR3 in DNA: TGCGCCAGCAGCTTGGTAGCGGGGAGCTCCTACAATGAGCAGTTCTTC.

Worth noting for this clone: Germline is not matched at one junction end, which may reflect a read error. The chain couples TRBV28 to TRBJ1-1; 11 bases are shared with TRBD1. The CDR3 is 17 residues long. Germline V gene data show CDR1 as MDHEN and CDR2 as SYDVKM. This CDR3 reads CTSSLSFGTGGRTEAFF. CDR3 nucleotides: TGTACCAGCAGTTTGTCCTTCGGGACAGGGGGACGGACTGAAGCTTTCTTT.

The chain recombines TRBV3-1 (or the pseudogene TRBV3-2) with TRBJ2-6, with TRBD2 identical over 14 bases. The CDR3 loop spans 17 amino acids. Germline V gives CDR1 LGHDT, CDR2 YNNKEL (reference sequence). V shed 4 bases and J 2 bases; nucleotides not matched to a gene: 1. CDR3 DNA: TGTGCCAGCAGCCCGGGACTAGCGGGGGCTGGGGCCAACGTCCTGACTTTC. Encoded protein: CASSPGLAGAGANVLTF.

The chain combines TRBV12-3 or TRBV12-4 with TRBJ1-6; no firm D call. The CDR3 loop spans 13 amino acids. The ends were cut back, 1 base at V and 7 bases at J, with 5 bases in the middle. The DNA for the CDR3 is TGTGCCAGCAGTTTAGTGGGCAATTCACCCCTCCACTTT. Its translation: CASSLVGNSPLHF.

The gene calls are TRBV10-2 and TRBJ2-3; D perhaps matches TRBD1 (5 bases). V lost 7 bases, J lost 2 bases, and 13 bases lay in between. This CDR3 region has 14 residues. Germline V lookup: CDR1 WSHSY, CDR2 SAAADI. Here the CDR3 DNA reads TGCGCCAGCATGATAGGGGTACTCACAGATACGCAGTATTTT. Encoded protein: CASMIGVLTDTQYF.

Points on this clone: Other DNA sequences of this sample code for an identical CDR3. This chain uses TRBV3-1 (or the pseudogene TRBV3-2) with TRBJ2-7, with D possibly TRBD2 on 6 matching bases. There are 14 residues in the CDR3. Per the germline V gene, CDR1 is LGHDT and CDR2 is YNNKEL (reference sequence). V was shortened by 1 base and J by 1 base, with 8 bases between the two germline ends. In DNA form, the CDR3 reads TGTGCCAGCAGCCAAGTGGGGGGATCCTACGAGCAGTACTTC. Its protein product is CASSQVGGSYEQYF.

J is TRBJ1-3 and V is TRBV3-1 (or the pseudogene TRBV3-2); no clear D. Trimming left V 4 bases short and J 4 bases short, with 8 bases between. The CDR3 loop spans 13 amino acids. Germline lookup yields CDR1 LGHDT and CDR2 YNNKEL (reference sequence). The CDR3 sequence is CASSPYEGNTIYF. In nucleotides, the CDR3 is TGTGCCAGCAGCCCCTACGAGGGAAACACCATATATTTT.